This TCR beta chain was sequenced for a study of Ad26.COV2.S vaccination and SARS-CoV-2 variants. Stated treatment: roughly 20 received Ad26.COV2.S at low or high dose, single or two shots; a few received placebo; per-sample allocation not given. Sampling was done on day 63 after the first vaccine or placebo injection. This adult donor, from Boston, was 18-55 years old. Sequencing used immunoSEQ multiplex PCR; TCRdb keeps in-frame clones, though not all of them. The repertoire holds hundreds of thousands of clones, about 87% seen once, with about 3.6% in the top ten. CDR1 is MNHEY and CDR2 is SMNVEV in the germline V gene (reference sequence). V was shortened by 6 bases and J by 3 bases, with 9 bases between the two germline ends. This CDR3 has 14 amino acids.

This material consisted of peripheral blood, taken in a trial of Ad26.COV2.S vaccine versus placebo. The V gene is TRBV27, the J gene TRBJ1-6; D ambiguous. This TCR derives from a person aged 18-60 years who received the Ad26.COV2.S COVID-19 vaccine or a placebo. The CDR3 spells CASSSPLYNSPLHF. The CDR3 nucleotides read TGTGCCAGCAGCTCCCCACTCTATAATTCACCCCTCCACTTT.